A selection of T cell receptor beta chains follows, all from one sample in a study of early T cells in non-severe SARS-CoV-2 infection. TCRdb re-called the 5' RACE reads through MiXCR, storing one row per CDR3 protein. The sample carries some 40,000 distinct CDR3 sequences, about 5.7% recorded once. Sequenced here: whole blood, sampled at baseline. Receptors originate from an adult who was a healthcare worker with PCR-confirmed SARS-CoV-2 infection or an uninfected control (not recorded which). The CDR3 runs from the conserved cysteine through the conserved F or W. The D gene is left open where the match is weak. Only some rows state a clone size, as once, few, many or a class for expanded clones.

j_gene: TRBJ2-7; v_gene: TRBV5-4; d_gene: TRBD2; abundance: few; CDR3nt: TGTGCCAGCAGCTTGGGACTAGCGGGAGTCTACGAGCAGTACTTC; CDR3aa: CASSLGLAGVYEQYF
j_gene: TRBJ1-1; v_gene: TRBV20-1; d_gene: -; abundance: many; CDR3nt: TGCAGTGCAAGCCCCGGCAACACTGAAGCTTTCTTT; CDR3aa: CSASPGNTEAFF
j_gene: TRBJ2-1; v_gene: TRBV5-1; d_gene: TRBD1; abundance: -; CDR3nt: TGCGCCAGCAGCCTCCGACAGGGTGGAGATGAGCAGTTCTTC; CDR3aa: CASSLRQGGDEQFF
j_gene: TRBJ2-3; v_gene: TRBV4-3; d_gene: TRBD2; abundance: many; CDR3nt: TGCGCCAGCAGCCAAGAGATAGCGGGAGCGGGCACAGATACGCAGTATTTT; CDR3aa: CASSQEIAGAGTDTQYF
j_gene: TRBJ2-1; v_gene: TRBV7-9; d_gene: TRBD2; abundance: many; CDR3nt: TGTGCCAGCAGCTTAGCGAAACCCCACCTCACCTTAGCGGGGGGGTACAATGAGCAGTTCTTC; CDR3aa: CASSLAKPHLTLAGGYNEQFF
j_gene: TRBJ2-3; v_gene: TRBV7-9; d_gene: -; abundance: -; CDR3nt: TGTGCCAGCAGCTTAGCGGGAGGAGTGACAGATACGCAGTATTTT; CDR3aa: CASSLAGGVTDTQYF
j_gene: TRBJ2-2; v_gene: TRBV12-3/TRBV12-4; d_gene: -; abundance: few; CDR3nt: TGTGCCAGCAAGTCTGGTTTTGATACGAACACCGGGGAGCTGTTTTTT; CDR3aa: CASKSGFDTNTGELFF
j_gene: TRBJ2-3; v_gene: TRBV20-1; d_gene: TRBD2; abundance: many; CDR3nt: TGCAGTGCTAGAGATCACGGCGCGGGAGGATTGAATACGCAGTATTTT; CDR3aa: CSARDHGAGGLNTQYF
j_gene: TRBJ1-3; v_gene: TRBV10-3; d_gene: -; abundance: few; CDR3nt: TGTGCCATCGGTCGGTGGGGGGAGACTGGAAACACCATATATTTT; CDR3aa: CAIGRWGETGNTIYF
j_gene: TRBJ1-4; v_gene: TRBV7-2; d_gene: -; abundance: many; CDR3nt: TGTGCCAGCAGCTTAAGAGGGGCCGAAGGAGAAAAACTGTTTTTT; CDR3aa: CASSLRGAEGEKLFF
j_gene: TRBJ2-2; v_gene: TRBV9; d_gene: TRBD2; abundance: -; CDR3nt: TGTGCCAGCAGCCCGACCCTACTAGCGGCGAACACCGGGGAGCTGTTTTTT; CDR3aa: CASSPTLLAANTGELFF
j_gene: TRBJ2-1; v_gene: TRBV6-5; d_gene: TRBD2; abundance: many; CDR3nt: TGTGCCAGCAGTTATTCTGGATGGGGGGGAAGGGGTAATGAGCAGTTCTTC; CDR3aa: CASSYSGWGGRGNEQFF
j_gene: TRBJ1-5; v_gene: TRBV5-1; d_gene: -; abundance: many; CDR3nt: TGCGCCAGCAGCTTGGATGGCAATCAGCCCCAGCATTTT; CDR3aa: CASSLDGNQPQHF
j_gene: TRBJ2-7; v_gene: TRBV2; d_gene: -; abundance: -; CDR3nt: TGTGCCAGCAGTGCGGGTCGTACCTACGAGCAGTACTTC; CDR3aa: CASSAGRTYEQYF
j_gene: TRBJ2-6; v_gene: TRBV7-2; d_gene: -; abundance: many; CDR3nt: TGTGCCAGCAGCTTAGCCAGCTTTCGGGGGGCCAACGTCCTGACTTTC; CDR3aa: CASSLASFRGANVLTF
j_gene: TRBJ2-7; v_gene: TRBV20-1; d_gene: -; abundance: -; CDR3nt: TGCAGTGCGACCGGACAGCGAGCCTACGAGCAGTACTTC; CDR3aa: CSATGQRAYEQYF
j_gene: TRBJ2-5; v_gene: TRBV18; d_gene: -; abundance: -; CDR3nt: TGTGCCAGCTCACCACCGATACAAGAGACCCAGTACTTC; CDR3aa: CASSPPIQETQYF
j_gene: TRBJ2-1; v_gene: TRBV7-6; d_gene: TRBD2; abundance: many; CDR3nt: TGTGCCAGCAGCTTAGGGGCTAGCGGGGGCAACAATGAGCAGTTCTTC; CDR3aa: CASSLGASGGNNEQFF
j_gene: TRBJ1-5; v_gene: TRBV5-1; d_gene: -; abundance: many; CDR3nt: TGCGCCAGCAGCTTGGATGAGGGTCAACAGCCCCAGCATTTT; CDR3aa: CASSLDEGQQPQHF
j_gene: TRBJ1-5; v_gene: TRBV19; d_gene: -; abundance: many; CDR3nt: TGTGCCAGTAGTGCCAGACAGCTTAGCAATCAGCCCCAGCATTTT; CDR3aa: CASSARQLSNQPQHF
j_gene: TRBJ2-5; v_gene: TRBV11-2; d_gene: -; abundance: few; CDR3nt: TGTGCCAGCAGCGCGGACTTGTACCAAGAGACCCAGTACTTC; CDR3aa: CASSADLYQETQYF
j_gene: TRBJ2-3; v_gene: TRBV18; d_gene: TRBD2; abundance: many; CDR3nt: TGTGCCAGCTCACCACCGGTTGGCGGGAGGTTCAAAGATACGCAGTATTTT; CDR3aa: CASSPPVGGRFKDTQYF
j_gene: TRBJ2-7; v_gene: TRBV15; d_gene: TRBD1; abundance: many; CDR3nt: TGTGCCACCAGCAGAGACCTGCCGGGACAGGGGAACTACGAGCAGTACTTC; CDR3aa: CATSRDLPGQGNYEQYF
j_gene: TRBJ2-7; v_gene: TRBV12-3/TRBV12-4; d_gene: TRBD2; abundance: many; CDR3nt: TGTGCCAGCAGTCTACCGGGACTAGGTCTCGAGCAGTACTTC; CDR3aa: CASSLPGLGLEQYF
j_gene: TRBJ1-2; v_gene: TRBV6-5; d_gene: -; abundance: -; CDR3nt: TGTGCCAGCAGCGGAACGGGACACCTTGGCTACACCTTC; CDR3aa: CASSGTGHLGYTF
j_gene: TRBJ2-5; v_gene: TRBV29-1; d_gene: TRBD1; abundance: many; CDR3nt: TGCAGCGTTAGGACAGGGGTGGAGACCCAGTACTTC; CDR3aa: CSVRTGVETQYF
j_gene: TRBJ2-1; v_gene: TRBV7-9; d_gene: -; abundance: -; CDR3nt: TGTGCCAGCAGGAGAGACACCGCCTACAATGAGCAGTTCTTC; CDR3aa: CASRRDTAYNEQFF
j_gene: TRBJ2-3; v_gene: TRBV14; d_gene: -; abundance: -; CDR3nt: TGTGCCAGCAGCCCCTCGAGGTCCCTTGGAGCAGATACGCAGTATTTT; CDR3aa: CASSPSRSLGADTQYF
j_gene: TRBJ2-2; v_gene: TRBV28; d_gene: -; abundance: many; CDR3nt: TGTGCCAGCAGTTGGAGCTTATACCTGAACACCGGGGAGCTGTTTTTT; CDR3aa: CASSWSLYLNTGELFF
j_gene: TRBJ1-5; v_gene: TRBV7-2; d_gene: -; abundance: many; CDR3nt: TGTGCCAGCAGCATCCGCCCCAGGACCGGGGGTAATCAGCCCCAGCATTTT; CDR3aa: CASSIRPRTGGNQPQHF
j_gene: TRBJ2-1; v_gene: TRBV6-1; d_gene: -; abundance: many; CDR3nt: TGTGCCAGCAGTGAGGTAGCGCCTGAGCAGTTCTTC; CDR3aa: CASSEVAPEQFF
j_gene: TRBJ2-7; v_gene: TRBV7-9; d_gene: -; abundance: few; CDR3nt: TGTGCCAGCAGCCGGGCGGCGGTCAGCTCCTACGAGCAGTACTTC; CDR3aa: CASSRAAVSSYEQYF
j_gene: TRBJ1-5; v_gene: TRBV5-5; d_gene: -; abundance: -; CDR3nt: TGTGCCAGCAGCTTGGATGCGACACTTGAGGCGCATTTT; CDR3aa: CASSLDATLEAHF
j_gene: TRBJ1-6; v_gene: TRBV12-3/TRBV12-4; d_gene: TRBD1; abundance: few; CDR3nt: TGTGCCAGCAGTCCGGGACAGGGGGATTCACCCCTCCACTTT; CDR3aa: CASSPGQGDSPLHF
j_gene: TRBJ2-5; v_gene: TRBV6-6; d_gene: TRBD2; abundance: many; CDR3nt: TGTGCCAGCGGGAGGGCCGCCATAGAGACCCAGTACTTC; CDR3aa: CASGRAAIETQYF
j_gene: TRBJ2-5; v_gene: TRBV7-9; d_gene: -; abundance: -; CDR3nt: TGTGCCAGCAGCAGGGGGTTTGGGACCCAGTACTTC; CDR3aa: CASSRGFGTQYF
j_gene: TRBJ2-7; v_gene: TRBV20-1; d_gene: -; abundance: many; CDR3nt: TGCAGTGCTTTGACAAACCCTTCCTACGAGCAGTACTTC; CDR3aa: CSALTNPSYEQYF
j_gene: TRBJ2-1; v_gene: TRBV4-2; d_gene: TRBD2; abundance: few; CDR3nt: TGTGCCAGCAGCCTACCTAGCGGGGGGGCGAGGGAGCAGTTCTTC; CDR3aa: CASSLPSGGAREQFF
j_gene: TRBJ1-2; v_gene: TRBV5-6; d_gene: TRBD1; abundance: many; CDR3nt: TGTGCCAGCAGTCAACTTACAGGGGACTATGGCTACACCTTC; CDR3aa: CASSQLTGDYGYTF
j_gene: TRBJ2-5; v_gene: TRBV20-1; d_gene: -; abundance: -; CDR3nt: TGCAGTGCTAGAGAGGCGGAGACCCAGTACTTC; CDR3aa: CSAREAETQYF
j_gene: TRBJ2-1; v_gene: TRBV7-8; d_gene: TRBD1; abundance: many; CDR3nt: TGTGCCAGCTTACAGGGGTACAATGAGCAGTTCTTC; CDR3aa: CASLQGYNEQFF
j_gene: TRBJ1-5; v_gene: TRBV27; d_gene: -; abundance: many; CDR3nt: TGTGCCAGCAGTTCGGGATCTCAGCCCCAGCATTTT; CDR3aa: CASSSGSQPQHF
j_gene: TRBJ2-7; v_gene: TRBV7-9; d_gene: -; abundance: -; CDR3nt: TGTGCCAGCAGCTTAGCGGGGACTTACGAGCGGTACTTC; CDR3aa: CASSLAGTYERYF
j_gene: TRBJ2-3; v_gene: TRBV19; d_gene: -; abundance: few; CDR3nt: TGTGCCAGTAGTGGACCCACAGATACGCAGTATTTT; CDR3aa: CASSGPTDTQYF
j_gene: TRBJ2-1; v_gene: TRBV9; d_gene: TRBD2; abundance: many; CDR3nt: TGTGCCAGCAGCGCTCCCGGGACTAGCGGAGCCAATGAGCAGTTCTTC; CDR3aa: CASSAPGTSGANEQFF
j_gene: TRBJ2-1; v_gene: TRBV11-2; d_gene: TRBD2; abundance: few; CDR3nt: TGTGCCAGCAGTCCCCGGGGACTAGCGGGGGGCTCGTTCTTC; CDR3aa: CASSPRGLAGGSFF
j_gene: TRBJ1-5; v_gene: TRBV18; d_gene: TRBD1; abundance: -; CDR3nt: TGTGCCAGCTCACCTGAAGTAGGGGGCGGACAGCCCCAGCATTTT; CDR3aa: CASSPEVGGGQPQHF
j_gene: TRBJ2-3; v_gene: TRBV19; d_gene: -; abundance: -; CDR3nt: TGTGCCAGTAGTATTGCCACTTACACAGATACGCAGTATTTT; CDR3aa: CASSIATYTDTQYF
j_gene: TRBJ1-2; v_gene: TRBV10-3; d_gene: -; abundance: -; CDR3nt: TGTGCCATCATGGCCCCCCGCGGTGGCTACACCTTC; CDR3aa: CAIMAPRGGYTF
j_gene: TRBJ2-3; v_gene: TRBV6-2/TRBV6-3; d_gene: TRBD2; abundance: few; CDR3nt: TGTGCCAGCAGTTACTCGCGGACGGATCGGACTAGCGGTTATGGGGATACGCAGTATTTT; CDR3aa: CASSYSRTDRTSGYGDTQYF
j_gene: TRBJ2-3; v_gene: TRBV7-2; d_gene: -; abundance: -; CDR3nt: TGTGCCAGCAGCTTGACGACAGATACGCGGTATTTT; CDR3aa: CASSLTTDTRYF
j_gene: TRBJ1-1; v_gene: TRBV4-1; d_gene: -; abundance: -; CDR3nt: TGCGCCAGCAGCCAAGATCACCGGGGGAACACTGAAGCTTTCTTT; CDR3aa: CASSQDHRGNTEAFF